This T cell receptor (beta chain) was recorded in a study of T cell repertoires in cytomegalovirus infection. Study as a whole: The authors relied on CMV epitopes, both recently identified HLA-C-restricted and well-studied HLA-B-restricted. In public TCR beta signatures, there were indications of both CMV infection and matching HLA type.

Germline V gene sequence: CDR1 DFQATT, CDR2 SNEGSKA (reference sequence). V trimming: 3 bases; J trimming: 1 base; junction bases outside the gene matches: 5. The CDR3 is 15 amino acids. Study-wide results and caveats: Using cumulative public TCR beta family frequency, the authors identified those who carried CMV together with the relevant HLA. The ex vivo response was dominated by HLA-C-restricted CMV-specific TCR beta clonotypes.

TCRdb re-analysed the reads in MiXCR, keeping a single row per CDR3 protein. The repertoire holds 95,000 to 150,000 distinct CDR3 sequences, with approximately 30% as singletons. This clonotype was seen a few times. No antigen is known for it. Sample: CD8+ T cells from cultured PBMCs, taken from culture after CMV antigen stimulation. The J gene is TRBJ2-5, the V gene TRBV20-1; TRBD2 aligns across 10 bases. The sequence derives from a human donor in good health (CMV status not recorded). Some clones in this sample may be carry-over from other donors' samples. The CDR3 loop reads CSASRTSGPQETQYF. CDR3 sequence (DNA): TGCAGTGCTAGCAGGACTAGCGGCCCCCAAGAGACCCAGTACTTC.